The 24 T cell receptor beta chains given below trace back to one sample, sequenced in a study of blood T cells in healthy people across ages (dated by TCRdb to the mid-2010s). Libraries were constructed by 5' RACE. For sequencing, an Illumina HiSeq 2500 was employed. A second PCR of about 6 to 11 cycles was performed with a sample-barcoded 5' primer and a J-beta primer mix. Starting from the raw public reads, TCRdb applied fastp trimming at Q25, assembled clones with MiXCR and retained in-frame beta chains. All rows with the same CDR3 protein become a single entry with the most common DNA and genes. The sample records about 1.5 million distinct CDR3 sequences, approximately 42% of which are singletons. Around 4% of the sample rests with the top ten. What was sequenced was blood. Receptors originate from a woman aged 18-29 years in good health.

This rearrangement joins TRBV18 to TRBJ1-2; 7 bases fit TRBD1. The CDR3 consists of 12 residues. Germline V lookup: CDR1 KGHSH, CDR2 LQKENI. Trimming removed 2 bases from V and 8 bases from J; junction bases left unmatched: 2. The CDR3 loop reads CASSPGTAGYTF. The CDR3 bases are TGTGCCAGCTCACCAGGGACAGCCGGCTACACCTTC.

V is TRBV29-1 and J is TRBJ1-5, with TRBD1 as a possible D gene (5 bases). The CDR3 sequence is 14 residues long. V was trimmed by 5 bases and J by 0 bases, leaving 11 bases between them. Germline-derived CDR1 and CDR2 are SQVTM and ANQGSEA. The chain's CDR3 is CSVSDRNSNQPQHF. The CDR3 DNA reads TGCAGCGTTTCCGACAGAAATAGCAATCAGCCCCAGCATTTT.

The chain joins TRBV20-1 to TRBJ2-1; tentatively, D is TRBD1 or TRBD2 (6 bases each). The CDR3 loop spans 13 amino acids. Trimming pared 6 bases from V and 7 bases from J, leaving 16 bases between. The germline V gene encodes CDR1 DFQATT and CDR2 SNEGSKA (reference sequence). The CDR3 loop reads CSAWGRGTNEQFF. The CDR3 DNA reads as TGCAGTGCCTGGGGGCGGGGTACGAATGAGCAGTTCTTC.

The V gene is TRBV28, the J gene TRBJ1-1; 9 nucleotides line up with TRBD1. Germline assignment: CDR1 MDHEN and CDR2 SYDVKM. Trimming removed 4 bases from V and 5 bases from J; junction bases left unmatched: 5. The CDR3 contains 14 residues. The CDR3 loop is CASSYRGPRTEAFF. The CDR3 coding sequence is TGTGCCAGCAGTTACAGGGGGCCCAGGACTGAAGCTTTCTTT.

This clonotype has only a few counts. The chain's CDR3 is CSARDGQGGGYTF. CDR3 DNA: TGCAGTGCTAGAGATGGGCAGGGTGGGGGCTACACCTTC. The J gene is TRBJ1-2, the V gene TRBV20-1, with D possibly matching TRBD1 (5 bases). This CDR3 comprises 13 residues. The germline CDR1 and CDR2 sequences are DFQATT and SNEGSKA (reference sequence). The V end lost 0 bases, the J end lost 8 bases, and 13 bases lay between the germline ends.

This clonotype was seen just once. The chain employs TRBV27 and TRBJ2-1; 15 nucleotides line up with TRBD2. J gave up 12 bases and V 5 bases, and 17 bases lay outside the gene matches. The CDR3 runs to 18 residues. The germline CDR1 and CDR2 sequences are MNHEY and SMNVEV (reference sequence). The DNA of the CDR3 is TGTGCCAGCAGTCCTCCGTGGACTAGCGGGAGGGTAAGGCTAGGGCAGTTCTTC. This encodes CASSPPWTSGRVRLGQFF.

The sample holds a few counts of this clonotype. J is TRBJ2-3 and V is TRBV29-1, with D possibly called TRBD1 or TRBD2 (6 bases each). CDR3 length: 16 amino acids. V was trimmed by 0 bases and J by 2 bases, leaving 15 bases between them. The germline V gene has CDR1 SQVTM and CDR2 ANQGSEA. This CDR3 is CSVEDRRGPNTDTQYF. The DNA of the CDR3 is TGCAGCGTTGAAGATAGACGGGGGCCCAACACAGATACGCAGTATTTT.

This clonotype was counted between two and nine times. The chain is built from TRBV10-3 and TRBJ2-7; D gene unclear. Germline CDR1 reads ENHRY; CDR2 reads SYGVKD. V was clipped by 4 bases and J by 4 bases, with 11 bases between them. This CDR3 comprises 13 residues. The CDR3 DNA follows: TGTGCCATCAGTGCCCCGATCTCTTACGAGCAGTACTTC. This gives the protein CAISAPISYEQYF.

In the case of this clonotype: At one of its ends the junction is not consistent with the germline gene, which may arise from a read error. In nucleotides, the CDR3 is TGTGCCAGCAGTTCTTTCTACGATGAGCAGTTCTTC. Translating it yields CASSSFYDEQFF. The V and J genes are TRBV6-2 or TRBV6-3 and TRBJ2-1; D remains ambiguous. Germline CDR1 reads MNHEY; CDR2 reads SVGEGT. The CDR3 spans 12 residues.

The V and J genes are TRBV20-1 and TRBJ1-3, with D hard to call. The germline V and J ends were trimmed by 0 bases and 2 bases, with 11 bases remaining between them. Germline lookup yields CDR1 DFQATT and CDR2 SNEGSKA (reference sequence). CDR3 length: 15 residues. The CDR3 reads CSARDLGGTGNTIYF. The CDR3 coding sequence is TGCAGTGCTAGAGATCTCGGAGGGACTGGAAACACCATATATTTT.

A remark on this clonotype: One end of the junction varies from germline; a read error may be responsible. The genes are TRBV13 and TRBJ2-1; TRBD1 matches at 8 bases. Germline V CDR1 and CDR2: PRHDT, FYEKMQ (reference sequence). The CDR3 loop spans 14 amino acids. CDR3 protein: CAGSRRDRRDEQFF. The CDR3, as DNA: TGTGCCGGCAGCCGCCGGGACAGGAGGGATGAGCAGTTCTTC.

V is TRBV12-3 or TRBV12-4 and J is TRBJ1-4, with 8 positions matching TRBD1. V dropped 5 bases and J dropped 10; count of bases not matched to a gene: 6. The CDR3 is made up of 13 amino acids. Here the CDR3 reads CASSLGQGGKLFF. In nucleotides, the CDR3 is TGTGCCAGCAGTCTCGGACAGGGAGGAAAACTGTTTTTT.

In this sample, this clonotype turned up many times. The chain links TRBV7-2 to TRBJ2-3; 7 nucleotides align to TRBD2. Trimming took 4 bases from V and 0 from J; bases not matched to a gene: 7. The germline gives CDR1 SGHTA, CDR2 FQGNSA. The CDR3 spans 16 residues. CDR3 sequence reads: CASSSSRGESTDTQYF. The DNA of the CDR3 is TGTGCCAGCAGCTCATCTCGGGGGGAGAGCACAGATACGCAGTATTTT.

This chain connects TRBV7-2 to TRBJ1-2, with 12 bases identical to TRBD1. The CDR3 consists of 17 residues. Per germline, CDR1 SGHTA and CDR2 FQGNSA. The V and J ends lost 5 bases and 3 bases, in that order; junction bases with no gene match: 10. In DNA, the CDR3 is TGTGCCAGCAGCCTCCTAGGGGGGACAGGGGGCCACTATGGCTACACCTTC. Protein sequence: CASSLLGGTGGHYGYTF.

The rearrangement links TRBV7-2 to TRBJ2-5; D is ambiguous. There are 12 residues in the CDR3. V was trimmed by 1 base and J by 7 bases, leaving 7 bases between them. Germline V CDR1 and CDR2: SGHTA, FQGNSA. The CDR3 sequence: CASSLESGTQYF. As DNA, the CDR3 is TGTGCCAGCAGCTTAGAGTCTGGGACCCAGTACTTC.

The CDR3 DNA sequence: TGTGCCAGCAGTGGGGCGGGGAACACCGGGGAGCTGTTTTTT. It specifies CASSGAGNTGELFF. The chain has TRBV28 and TRBJ2-2; D is possibly TRBD1 or TRBD2 (5 bases each). V lost 5 bases and J lost 1, with 8 bases in between. The CDR3 covers 14 residues. CDR1 and CDR2 (germline): MDHEN, SYDVKM.

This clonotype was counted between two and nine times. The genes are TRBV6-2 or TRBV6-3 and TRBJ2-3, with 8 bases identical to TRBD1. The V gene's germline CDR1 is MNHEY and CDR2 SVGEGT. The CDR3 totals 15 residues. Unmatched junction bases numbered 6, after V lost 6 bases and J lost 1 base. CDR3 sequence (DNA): TGTGCCAGCAGCCGACAGGGGTTAGGCACAGATACGCAGTATTTT. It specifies CASSRQGLGTDTQYF.

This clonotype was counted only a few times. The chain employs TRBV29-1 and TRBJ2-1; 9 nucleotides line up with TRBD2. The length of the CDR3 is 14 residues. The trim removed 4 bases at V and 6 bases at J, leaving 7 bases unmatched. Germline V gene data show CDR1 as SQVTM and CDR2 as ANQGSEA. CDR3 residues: CSVVLAGALNEQFF. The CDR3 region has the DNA TGCAGCGTTGTATTAGCGGGAGCTCTCAATGAGCAGTTCTTC.

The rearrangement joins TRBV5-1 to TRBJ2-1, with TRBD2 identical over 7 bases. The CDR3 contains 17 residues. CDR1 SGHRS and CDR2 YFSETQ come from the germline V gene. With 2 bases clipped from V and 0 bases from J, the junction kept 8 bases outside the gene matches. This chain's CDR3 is CASSFNPSGSSYNEQFF. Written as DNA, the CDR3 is TGCGCCAGCAGCTTCAACCCTAGCGGTAGCTCCTACAATGAGCAGTTCTTC.

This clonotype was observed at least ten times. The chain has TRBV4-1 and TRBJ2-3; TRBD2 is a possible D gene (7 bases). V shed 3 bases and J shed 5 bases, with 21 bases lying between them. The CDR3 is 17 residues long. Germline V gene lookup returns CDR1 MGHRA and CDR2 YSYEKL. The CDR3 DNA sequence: TGCGCCAGCAGCCAGCCCTTAGTAGGGGGGGGCAGAGATACGCAGTATTTT. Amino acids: CASSQPLVGGGRDTQYF.

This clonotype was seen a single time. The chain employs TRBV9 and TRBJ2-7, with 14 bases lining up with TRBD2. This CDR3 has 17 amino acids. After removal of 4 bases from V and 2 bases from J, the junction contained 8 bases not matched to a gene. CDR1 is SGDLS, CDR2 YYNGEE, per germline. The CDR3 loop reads CASSPRTSGRNAYEQYF. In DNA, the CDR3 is TGTGCCAGCAGCCCGCGGACTAGCGGGAGGAACGCCTACGAGCAGTACTTC. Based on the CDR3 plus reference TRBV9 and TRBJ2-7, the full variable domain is DSGVTQTPKHLITATGQRVTLRCSPRSGDLSVYWYQQSLDQGLQFLIQYYNGEERAKGNILERFSAQQFPDLHSELNLSSLELGDSALYFCASSPRTSGRNAYEQYFGPGTRLTVT.

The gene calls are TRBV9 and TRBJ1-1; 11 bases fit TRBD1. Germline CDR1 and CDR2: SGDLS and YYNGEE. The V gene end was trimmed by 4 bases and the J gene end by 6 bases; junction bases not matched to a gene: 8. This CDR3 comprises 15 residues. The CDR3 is CASSLRTGGSSEAFF. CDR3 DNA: TGTGCCAGCAGCCTCCGGACAGGGGGCAGCTCTGAAGCTTTCTTT.

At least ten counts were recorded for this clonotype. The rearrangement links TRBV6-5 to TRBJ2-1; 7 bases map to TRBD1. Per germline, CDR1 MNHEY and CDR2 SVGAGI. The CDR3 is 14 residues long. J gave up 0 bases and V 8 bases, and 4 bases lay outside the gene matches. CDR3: CASYRQGSYNEQFF. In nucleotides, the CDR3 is TGTGCCAGCTACAGACAGGGCTCCTACAATGAGCAGTTCTTC.

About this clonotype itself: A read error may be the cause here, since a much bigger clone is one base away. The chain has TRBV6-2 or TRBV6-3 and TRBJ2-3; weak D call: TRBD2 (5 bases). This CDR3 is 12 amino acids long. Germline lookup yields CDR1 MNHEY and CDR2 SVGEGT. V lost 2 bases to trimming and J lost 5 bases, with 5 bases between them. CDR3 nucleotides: TGTGCCAGCAGTTACGCGGGAGATACGCAGTATTTT. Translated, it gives CASSYAGDTQYF.